The clone carrying this T cell receptor beta chain has only a few counts. Antigen: not known. The germline V gene encodes CDR1 SQVTM and CDR2 ANQGSEA. Trimming cost V 0 bases and J 5 bases; bases outside gene matches: 10. The CDR3 is 17 residues long. The data originate from a study of T cell repertoires in cytomegalovirus infection. Regarding the study as a whole: Dominating the ex vivo response were HLA-C-restricted CMV-specific TCR beta clonotypes. Totalled public TCR beta family frequency picked out people who carried CMV plus the relevant HLA.

TCRdb re-called the reads through MiXCR, storing one row per CDR3 protein. This sample has about 130,000 distinct CDR3 sequences, with roughly 32% found just once. This sequence originates from a human donor in good health (CMV status not recorded). Some clones in this sample may be carry-over from other donors' samples. Material: CD8+ T cells from cultured PBMCs, obtained from culture after CMV antigen stimulation. The V call is TRBV29-1, the J call TRBJ1-1; 12 bases agree with TRBD1. The CDR3 loop reads CSVEDQGQGAVYTEAFF. DNA of the CDR3: TGCAGCGTTGAAGATCAGGGACAGGGGGCTGTCTATACTGAAGCTTTCTTT.